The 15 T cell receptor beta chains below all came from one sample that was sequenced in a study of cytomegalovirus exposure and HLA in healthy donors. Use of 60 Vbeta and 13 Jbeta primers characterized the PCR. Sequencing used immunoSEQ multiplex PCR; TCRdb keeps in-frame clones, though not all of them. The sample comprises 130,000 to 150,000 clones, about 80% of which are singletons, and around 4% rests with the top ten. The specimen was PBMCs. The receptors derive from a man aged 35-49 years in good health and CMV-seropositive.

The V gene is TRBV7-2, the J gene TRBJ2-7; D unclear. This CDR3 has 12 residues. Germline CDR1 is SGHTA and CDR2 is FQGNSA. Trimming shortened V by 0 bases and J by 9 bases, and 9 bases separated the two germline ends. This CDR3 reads CASSLALLPQYF. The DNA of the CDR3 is TGTGCCAGCAGCTTAGCCCTCCTCCCGCAGTACTTC.

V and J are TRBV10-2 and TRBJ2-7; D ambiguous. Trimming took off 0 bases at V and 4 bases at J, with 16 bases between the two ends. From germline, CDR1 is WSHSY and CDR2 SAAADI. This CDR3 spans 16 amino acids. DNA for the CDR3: TGCGCCAGCAGTGAGTCTCTAGACTTCATTCTATACGAGCAGTACTTC. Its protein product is CASSESLDFILYEQYF.

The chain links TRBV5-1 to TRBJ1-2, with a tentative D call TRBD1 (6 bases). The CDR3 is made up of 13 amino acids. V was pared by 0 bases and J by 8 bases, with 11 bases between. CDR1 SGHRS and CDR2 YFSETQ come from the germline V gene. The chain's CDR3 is CASSLDDRQGYTF. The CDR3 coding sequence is TGCGCCAGCAGCTTGGACGACAGGCAAGGCTACACCTTC.

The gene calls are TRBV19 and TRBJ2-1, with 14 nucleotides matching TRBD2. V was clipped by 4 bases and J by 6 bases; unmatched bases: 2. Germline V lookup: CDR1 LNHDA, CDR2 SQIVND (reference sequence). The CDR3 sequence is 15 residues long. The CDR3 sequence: CASSRTSGRINEQFF. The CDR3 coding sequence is TGTGCCAGTAGTAGGACTAGCGGGAGGATCAATGAGCAGTTCTTC.

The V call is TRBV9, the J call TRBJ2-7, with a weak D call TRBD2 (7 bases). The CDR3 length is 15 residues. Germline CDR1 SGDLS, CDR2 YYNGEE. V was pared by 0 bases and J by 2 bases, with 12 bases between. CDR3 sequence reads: CASSVGSGGTYEQYF. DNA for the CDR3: TGTGCCAGCAGCGTAGGCTCGGGGGGCACCTACGAGCAGTACTTC.

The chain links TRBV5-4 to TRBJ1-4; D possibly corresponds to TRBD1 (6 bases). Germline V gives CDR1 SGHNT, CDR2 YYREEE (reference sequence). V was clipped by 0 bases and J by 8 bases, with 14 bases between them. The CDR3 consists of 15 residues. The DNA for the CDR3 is TGTGCCAGCAGCTTGGGGGCGACAGGCAGGGAAAAACTGTTTTTT. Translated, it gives CASSLGATGREKLFF.

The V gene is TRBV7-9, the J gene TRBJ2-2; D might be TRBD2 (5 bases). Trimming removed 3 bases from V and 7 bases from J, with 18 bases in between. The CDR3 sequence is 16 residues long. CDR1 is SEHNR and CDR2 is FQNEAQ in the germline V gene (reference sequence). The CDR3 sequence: CASSLVGATLSGELFF. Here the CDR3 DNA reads TGTGCCAGCAGCTTGGTGGGAGCAACCCTCAGCGGGGAGCTGTTTTTT. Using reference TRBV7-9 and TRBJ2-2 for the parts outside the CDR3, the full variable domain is DTGVSQNPRHKITKRGQNVTFRCDPISEHNRLYWYRQTLGQGPEFLTYFQNEAQLEKSRLLSDRFSAERPKGSFSTLEIQRTEQGDSAMYLCASSLVGATLSGELFFGEGSRLTVL.

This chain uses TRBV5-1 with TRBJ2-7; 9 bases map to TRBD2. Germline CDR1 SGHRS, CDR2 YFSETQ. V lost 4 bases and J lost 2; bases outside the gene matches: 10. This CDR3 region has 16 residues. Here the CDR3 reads CASSPTPSGITYEQYF. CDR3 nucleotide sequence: TGCGCCAGCAGCCCAACCCCTAGCGGGATCACCTACGAGCAGTACTTC. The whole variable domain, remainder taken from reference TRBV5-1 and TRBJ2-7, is KAGVTQTPRYLIKTRGQQVTLSCSPISGHRSVSWYQQTPGQGLQFLFEYFSETQRNKGNFPGRFSGRQFSNSRSEMNVSTLELGDSALYLCASSPTPSGITYEQYFGPGTRLTVT.

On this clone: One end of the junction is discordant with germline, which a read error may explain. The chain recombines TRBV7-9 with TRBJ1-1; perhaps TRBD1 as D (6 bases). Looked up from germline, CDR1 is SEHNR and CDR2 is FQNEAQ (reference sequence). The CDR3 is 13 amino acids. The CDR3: CSSSKGGNTEAFF. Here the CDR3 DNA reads TGTTCCAGCAGTAAAGGGGGGAACACTGAAGCTTTCTTT.

This chain's CDR3 is CASSVPPGHFSGANVLTF. CDR3 DNA: TGTGCCAGCAGCGTGCCCCCGGGACATTTCTCTGGGGCCAACGTCCTGACTTTC. J is TRBJ2-6 and V is TRBV9; a weak D match, TRBD1 (6 bases). Germline assignment: CDR1 SGDLS and CDR2 YYNGEE. Trimming removed 2 bases at V and 0 bases at J, with 15 bases between. The CDR3 is made up of 18 amino acids.

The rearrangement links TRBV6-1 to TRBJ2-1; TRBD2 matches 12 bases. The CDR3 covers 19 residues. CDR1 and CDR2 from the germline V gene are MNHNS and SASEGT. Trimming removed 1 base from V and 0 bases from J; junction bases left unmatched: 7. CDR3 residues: CASSEVGLAGASSYNEQFF. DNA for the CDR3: TGTGCCAGCAGTGAAGTGGGACTAGCGGGCGCGAGCTCCTACAATGAGCAGTTCTTC.

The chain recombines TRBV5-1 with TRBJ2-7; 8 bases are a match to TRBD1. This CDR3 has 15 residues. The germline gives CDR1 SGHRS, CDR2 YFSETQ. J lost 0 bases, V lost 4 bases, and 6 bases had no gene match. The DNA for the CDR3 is TGCGCCAGCAGCCGTACAGGGGGAGGCTCCTACGAGCAGTACTTC. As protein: CASSRTGGGSYEQYF.

The CDR3 DNA sequence: TGTGCCAGTTCCCCCTTAGGGGGGAACACCGGGGAGCTGTTTTTT. This gives the protein CASSPLGGNTGELFF. V gene TRBV19 combines with J gene TRBJ2-2; tentatively, D is TRBD1 (6 bases). V was pared by 8 bases and J by 1 base, with 14 bases between. Germline CDR1 LNHDA, CDR2 SQIVND (reference sequence). The CDR3 length is 15 residues. Drawing the rest from reference TRBV19 and TRBJ2-2, the complete variable domain is DGGITQSPKYLFRKEGQNVTLSCEQNLNHDAMYWYRQDPGQGLRLIYYSQIVNDFQKGDIAEGYSVSREKKESFPLTVTSAQKNPTAFYLCASSPLGGNTGELFFGEGSRLTVL.

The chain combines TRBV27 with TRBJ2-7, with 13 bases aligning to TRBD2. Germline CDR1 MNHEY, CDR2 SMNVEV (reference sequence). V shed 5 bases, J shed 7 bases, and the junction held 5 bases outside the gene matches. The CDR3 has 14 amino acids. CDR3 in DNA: TGTGCCAGCAGTCAACTAGCGGGAGGGCTTGAGCAGTACTTC. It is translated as CASSQLAGGLEQYF.

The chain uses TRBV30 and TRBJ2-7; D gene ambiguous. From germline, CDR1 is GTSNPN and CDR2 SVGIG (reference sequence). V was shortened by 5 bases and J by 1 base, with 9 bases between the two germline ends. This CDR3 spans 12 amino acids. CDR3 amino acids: CAWGSSSYEQYF. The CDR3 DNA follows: TGTGCCTGGGGTAGCTCTTCCTACGAGCAGTACTTC.